This TCR beta chain was documented in a study of cytomegalovirus exposure and HLA in healthy donors. Study-wide points: Later analysis identified 15,000 to 20,000 TCR beta sequences associated with HLA alleles, using a false discovery rate threshold of 0.05.

The PCR employed 60 Vbeta primers together with 13 Jbeta primers. Profiled with immunoSEQ multiplex PCR; TCRdb holds only in-frame clones, not every one. The profile shows some 150,000 clones, roughly 78% of them singletons. With regard to this clone: Its antigen remains unknown. Germline is not matched at one junction end, which may reflect a read error.

This CDR3 comprises 14 residues. Germline-derived CDR1 and CDR2 are LNHDA and SQIVND (reference sequence). The sequencing input was PBMCs. The J gene is TRBJ1-1, the V gene TRBV19, with D possibly TRBD1 on 5 matching bases. This receptor was obtained from a man aged 25 to 45 in good health and CMV-seronegative. The chain's CDR3 is CASNIAGFYTEAFF. The CDR3 bases are TGTGCCAGTAATATAGCAGGGTTCTACACTGAAGCTTTCTTT.